This T cell receptor (beta chain) was documented in a study of cytomegalovirus exposure and HLA in healthy donors. Findings and limits, study-wide: In vitro experiments confirmed that three CMV-associated chains were specific for CMV antigens. Sequencing depth across donors, presence/absence analyses assumed, was roughly uniform. According to the study, roughly 160 TCR beta chains were cytomegalovirus-associated.

With respect to this clone: Antigen specificity is unknown.

Germline V gene data show CDR1 as WSHSY and CDR2 as SAAADI. The CDR3 covers 16 residues. The V gene end was trimmed by 6 bases and the J gene end by 0 bases; junction bases not matched to a gene: 5. The study ran its PCR with 60 Vbeta and 13 Jbeta primers. The protocol was immunoSEQ multiplex PCR, while the TCRdb copy is restricted to in-frame clones and leaves out a portion. The table shows about 89,000 clones, with about 85% occurring only once. Sample: PBMCs. V and J are TRBV10-2 and TRBJ2-2; TRBD2 matches at 9 bases. This receptor was obtained from a man in his forties in good health and CMV-seropositive. In nucleotides, the CDR3 is TGCGCCAGCAGAACCAGCGGGGGGACGAACACCGGGGAGCTGTTTTTT. Amino acid sequence: CASRTSGGTNTGELFF.